This passage covers 2 T cell receptor beta chains from one sample sequenced in a study of T cell clonotyping in hematopoietic cell transplantation. The assay was immunoSEQ multiplex PCR, and TCRdb's table has in-frame clones only and misses some. The profile shows about 44,000 clones, approximately 94% of them singletons. Sequencing was done on a sample of peripheral blood mononuclear cells. These TCRs come from a woman aged 45-65 years in good health. Some clones in this sample may be carry-over from other donors' samples.

This clone was seen just once. The chain uses TRBV2 and TRBJ2-7; 9 bases line up with TRBD1. The germline V gene encodes CDR1 SNHLY and CDR2 FYNNEI. V lost 7 bases and J lost 2; bases outside the gene matches: 6. This CDR3 has 14 residues. The CDR3 protein is CASTIGTGTYEQYF. For the CDR3, the DNA is TGTGCCAGCACGATCGGGACAGGGACCTACGAGCAGTACTTC.

The chain combines TRBV27 with TRBJ2-3; D unresolved. Between the trimmed V and J ends, which lost 5 bases and 2 bases, there was a span of 5 bases. There are 12 residues in the CDR3. The V gene's germline CDR1 is MNHEY and CDR2 SMNVEV (reference sequence). The DNA for the CDR3 is TGTGCCAGCAGTCCTAACACAGATACGCAGTATTTT. This sequence encodes CASSPNTDTQYF.